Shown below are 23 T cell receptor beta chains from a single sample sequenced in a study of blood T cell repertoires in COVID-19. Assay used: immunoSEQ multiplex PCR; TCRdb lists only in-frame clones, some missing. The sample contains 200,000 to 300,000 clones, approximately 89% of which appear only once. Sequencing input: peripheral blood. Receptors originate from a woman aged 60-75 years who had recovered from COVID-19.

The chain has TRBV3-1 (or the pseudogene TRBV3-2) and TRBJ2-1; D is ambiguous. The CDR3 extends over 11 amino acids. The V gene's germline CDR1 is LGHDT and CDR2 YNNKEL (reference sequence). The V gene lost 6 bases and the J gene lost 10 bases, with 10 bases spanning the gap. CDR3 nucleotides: TGTGCCAGCAGTCTTCTACAGGAGCAGTTCTTC. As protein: CASSLLQEQFF.

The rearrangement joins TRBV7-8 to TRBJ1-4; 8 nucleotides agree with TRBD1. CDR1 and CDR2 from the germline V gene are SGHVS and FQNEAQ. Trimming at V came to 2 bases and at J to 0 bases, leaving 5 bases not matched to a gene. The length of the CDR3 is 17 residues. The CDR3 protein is CASSLFQGASTNEKLFF. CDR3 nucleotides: TGTGCCAGCAGCTTATTTCAGGGGGCATCAACTAATGAAAAACTGTTTTTT.

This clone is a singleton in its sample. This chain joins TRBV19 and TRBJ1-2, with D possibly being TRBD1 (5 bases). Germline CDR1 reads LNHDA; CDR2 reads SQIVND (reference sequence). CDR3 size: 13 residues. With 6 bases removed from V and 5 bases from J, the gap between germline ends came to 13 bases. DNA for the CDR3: TGTGCCAGTAGGAACTCAGGGTTATATGGCTACACCTTC. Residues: CASRNSGLYGYTF.

The chain's CDR3 is CASSLGHYGYTF. The CDR3 DNA reads TGTGCCAGCAGCTTGGGACATTATGGCTACACCTTC. The rearrangement joins TRBV12-3 or TRBV12-4 to TRBJ1-2, with D possibly TRBD1 on 6 matching bases. Trimming cost V 6 bases and J 5 bases, with 10 bases left between them. The length of the CDR3 is 12 residues.

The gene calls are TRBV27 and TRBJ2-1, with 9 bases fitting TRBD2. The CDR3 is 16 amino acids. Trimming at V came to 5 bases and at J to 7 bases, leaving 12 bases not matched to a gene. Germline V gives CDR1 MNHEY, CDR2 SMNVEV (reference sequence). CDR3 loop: CASSLLEGLALNEQFF. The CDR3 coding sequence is TGTGCCAGCAGTCTTCTGGAGGGACTAGCACTGAATGAGCAGTTCTTC.

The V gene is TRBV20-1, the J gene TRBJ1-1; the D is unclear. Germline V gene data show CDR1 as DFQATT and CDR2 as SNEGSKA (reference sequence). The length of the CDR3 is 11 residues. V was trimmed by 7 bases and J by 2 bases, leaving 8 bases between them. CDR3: CSVEGNTEAFF. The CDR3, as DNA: TGCAGTGTAGAGGGTAACACTGAAGCTTTCTTT.

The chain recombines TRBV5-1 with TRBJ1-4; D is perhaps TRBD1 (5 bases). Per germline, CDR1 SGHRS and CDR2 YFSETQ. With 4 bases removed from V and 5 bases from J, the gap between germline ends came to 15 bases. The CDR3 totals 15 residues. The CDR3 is CASSPRTTTNEKLFF. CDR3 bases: TGCGCCAGCAGCCCAAGGACAACCACAAATGAAAAACTGTTTTTT. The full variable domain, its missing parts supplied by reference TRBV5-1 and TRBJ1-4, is KAGVTQTPRYLIKTRGQQVTLSCSPISGHRSVSWYQQTPGQGLQFLFEYFSETQRNKGNFPGRFSGRQFSNSRSEMNVSTLELGDSALYLCASSPRTTTNEKLFFGSGTQLSVL.

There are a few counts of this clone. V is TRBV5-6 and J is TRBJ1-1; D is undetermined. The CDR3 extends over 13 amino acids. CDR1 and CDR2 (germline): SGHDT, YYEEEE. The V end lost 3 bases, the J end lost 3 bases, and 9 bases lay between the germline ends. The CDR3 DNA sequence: TGTGCCAGCAGCTCGGGGAGGGACACTGAAGCTTTCTTT. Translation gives CASSSGRDTEAFF.

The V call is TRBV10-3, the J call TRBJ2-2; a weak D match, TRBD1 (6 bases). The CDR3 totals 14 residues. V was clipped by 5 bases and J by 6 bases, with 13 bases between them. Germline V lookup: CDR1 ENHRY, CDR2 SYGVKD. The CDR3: CAISQGTIAGELFF. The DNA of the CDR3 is TGTGCCATCAGTCAGGGGACAATCGCCGGGGAGCTGTTTTTT.

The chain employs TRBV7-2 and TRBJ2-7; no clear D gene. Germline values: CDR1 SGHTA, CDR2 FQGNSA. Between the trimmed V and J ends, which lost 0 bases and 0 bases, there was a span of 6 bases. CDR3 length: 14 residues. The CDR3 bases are TGTGCCAGCAGCTTAGCGACTTCCTCCTACGAGCAGTACTTC. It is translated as CASSLATSSYEQYF.

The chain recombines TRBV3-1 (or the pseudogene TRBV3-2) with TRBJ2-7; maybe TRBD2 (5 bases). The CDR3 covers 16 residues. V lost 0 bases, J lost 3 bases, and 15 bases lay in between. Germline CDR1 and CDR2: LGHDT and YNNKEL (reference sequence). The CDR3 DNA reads TGTGCCAGCAGCCAAGACTCAGGTAGCGCAAGCTACGAGCAGTACTTC. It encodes CASSQDSGSASYEQYF.

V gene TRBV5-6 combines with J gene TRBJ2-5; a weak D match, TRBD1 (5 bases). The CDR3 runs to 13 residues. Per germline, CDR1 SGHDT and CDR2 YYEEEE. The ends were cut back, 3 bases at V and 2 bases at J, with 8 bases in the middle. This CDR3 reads CASSSDIQETQYF. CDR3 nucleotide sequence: TGTGCCAGCAGCTCGGACATTCAAGAGACCCAGTACTTC.

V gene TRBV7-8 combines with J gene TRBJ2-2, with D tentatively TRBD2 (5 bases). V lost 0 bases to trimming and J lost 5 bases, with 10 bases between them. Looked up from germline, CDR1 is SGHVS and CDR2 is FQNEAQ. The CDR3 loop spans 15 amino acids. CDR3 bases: TGTGCCAGCAGCTTAGCTAGCGAAGGAACCGGGGAGCTGTTTTTT. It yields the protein CASSLASEGTGELFF.

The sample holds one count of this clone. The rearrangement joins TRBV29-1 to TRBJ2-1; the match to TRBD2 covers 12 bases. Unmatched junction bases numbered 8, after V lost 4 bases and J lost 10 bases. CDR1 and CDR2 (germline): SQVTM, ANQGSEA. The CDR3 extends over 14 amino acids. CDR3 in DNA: TGCAGCGTTGGCACTAGCGGGGGGTGGTTAGAGCAGTTCTTC. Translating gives CSVGTSGGWLEQFF.

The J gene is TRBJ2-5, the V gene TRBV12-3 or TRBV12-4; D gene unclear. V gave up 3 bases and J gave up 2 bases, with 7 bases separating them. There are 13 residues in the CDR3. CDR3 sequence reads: CASSFARQETQYF. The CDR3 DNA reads TGTGCCAGCAGTTTCGCTAGACAAGAGACCCAGTACTTC.

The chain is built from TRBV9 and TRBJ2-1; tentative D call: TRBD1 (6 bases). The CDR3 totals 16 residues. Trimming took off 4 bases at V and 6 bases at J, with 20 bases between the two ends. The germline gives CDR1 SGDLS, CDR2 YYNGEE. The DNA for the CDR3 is TGTGCCAGCAGCCTACGGGACACTCTAAGGGTCAATGAGCAGTTCTTC. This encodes CASSLRDTLRVNEQFF.

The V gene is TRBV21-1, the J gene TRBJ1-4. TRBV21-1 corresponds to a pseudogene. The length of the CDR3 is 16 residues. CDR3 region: CASSSGPGGANEKLFF. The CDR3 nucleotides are TGTGCCAGCAGCAGCGGGCCTGGAGGGGCTAATGAAAAACTGTTTTTT.

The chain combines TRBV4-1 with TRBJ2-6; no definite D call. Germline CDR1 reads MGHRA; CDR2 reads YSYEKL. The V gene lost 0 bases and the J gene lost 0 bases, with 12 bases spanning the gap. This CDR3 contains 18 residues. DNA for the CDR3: TGCGCCAGCAGCCAAGAGATGAGGCTAGACTCTGGGGCCAACGTCCTGACTTTC. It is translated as CASSQEMRLDSGANVLTF.

CDR3 coding DNA: TGTGCCAGTAGTACCCAACAGGGGAACTATGGCTACACCTTC. It translates to CASSTQQGNYGYTF. The chain uses TRBV19 and TRBJ1-2; 7 bases map to TRBD1. Germline CDR1 and CDR2: LNHDA and SQIVND (reference sequence). The CDR3 covers 14 residues. V dropped 4 bases and J dropped 2; count of bases not matched to a gene: 4.

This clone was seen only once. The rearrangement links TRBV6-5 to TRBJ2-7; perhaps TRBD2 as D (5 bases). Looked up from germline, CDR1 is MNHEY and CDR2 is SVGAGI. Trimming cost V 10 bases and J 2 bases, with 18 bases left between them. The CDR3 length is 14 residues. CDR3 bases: TGTGCCACCCCCCGCGGGTATGGGGCCTACGAGCAGTACTTC. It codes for CATPRGYGAYEQYF.

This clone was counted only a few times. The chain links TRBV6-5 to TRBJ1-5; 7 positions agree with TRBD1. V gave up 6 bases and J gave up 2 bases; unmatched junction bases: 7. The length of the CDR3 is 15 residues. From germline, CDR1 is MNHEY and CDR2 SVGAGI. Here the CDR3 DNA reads TGTGCCAGCAGCCCCAGGGGGTTTGGCAATCAGCCCCAGCATTTT. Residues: CASSPRGFGNQPQHF.

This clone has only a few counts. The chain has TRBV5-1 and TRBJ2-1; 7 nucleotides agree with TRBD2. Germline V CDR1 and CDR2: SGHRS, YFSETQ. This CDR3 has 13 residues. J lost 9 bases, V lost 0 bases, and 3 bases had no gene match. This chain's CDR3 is CASSLAGTTEQFF. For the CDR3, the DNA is TGCGCCAGCAGCTTGGCCGGGACTACTGAGCAGTTCTTC.

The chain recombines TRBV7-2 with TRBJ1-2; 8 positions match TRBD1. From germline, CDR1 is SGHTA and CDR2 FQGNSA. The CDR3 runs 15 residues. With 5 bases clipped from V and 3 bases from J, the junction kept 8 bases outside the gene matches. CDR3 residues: CASSTGTGNYYGYTF. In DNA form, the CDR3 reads TGTGCCAGCAGCACCGGGACAGGAAATTACTATGGCTACACCTTC.